This T cell receptor (beta chain) was captured by sequencing in a study of blood T cell repertoires in COVID-19. The CDR3 spans 17 residues. Germline CDR1 reads MNHEY; CDR2 reads SMNVEV (reference sequence). The ends lost 4 bases at V and 1 base at J; junction bases unmatched: 12. Assay: immunoSEQ multiplex PCR; the TCRdb copy retains only in-frame clones and omits some. This sample has about 98,000 clones, with approximately 80% found just once. The rearrangement links TRBV27 to TRBJ1-1; TRBD1 matches 7 bases. This TCR was recovered from a man aged 70-80 years with active or convalescent COVID-19. The sequenced sample consisted of peripheral blood. The CDR3 sequence: CASSSYTGVEGNTEAFF. CDR3 nucleotide sequence: TGTGCCAGCAGTTCCTATACAGGGGTGGAGGGGAACACTGAAGCTTTCTTT.